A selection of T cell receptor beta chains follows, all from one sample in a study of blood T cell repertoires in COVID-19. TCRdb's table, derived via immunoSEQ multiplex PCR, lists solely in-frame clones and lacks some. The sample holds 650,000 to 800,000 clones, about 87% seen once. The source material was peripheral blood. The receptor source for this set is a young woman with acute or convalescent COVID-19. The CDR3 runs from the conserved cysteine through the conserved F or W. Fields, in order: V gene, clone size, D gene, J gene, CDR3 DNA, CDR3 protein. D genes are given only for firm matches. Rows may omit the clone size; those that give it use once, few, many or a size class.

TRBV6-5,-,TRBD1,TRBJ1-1,TGTGCCAGCAGGCTACCGGGACAGGGCACTGAAGCTTTCTTT,CASRLPGQGTEAFF
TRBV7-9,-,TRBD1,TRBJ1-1,TGTGCCAGCGGACAGGGAGAGGGAAGCACTGAAGCTTTCTTT,CASGQGEGSTEAFF
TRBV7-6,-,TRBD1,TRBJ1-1,TGTGCCAGCAGCATTCGACAGGGAGATACTGAAGCTTTCTTT,CASSIRQGDTEAFF
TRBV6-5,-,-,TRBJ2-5,TGTGCCAGCACAACCGGGGAGACCCAGTACTTC,CASTTGETQYF
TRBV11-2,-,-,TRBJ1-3,TGTGCCAGCAGCAAAGCAGGGGCTAGCTCTGGAAACACCATATATTTT,CASSKAGASSGNTIYF
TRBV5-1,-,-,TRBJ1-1,TGCGCCAGCAGCTACTGGGCAGGGACTGAAGCTTTCTTT,CASSYWAGTEAFF
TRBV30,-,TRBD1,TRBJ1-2,TGTGCCTGGAGTGGGATGTGGGACAGGGAAGAGTATGGCTACACCTTC,CAWSGMWDREEYGYTF
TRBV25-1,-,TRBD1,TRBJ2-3,TGTGCCAGCAGTGCCCGGACAGGGGGCGCAGATACGCAGTATTTT,CASSARTGGADTQYF
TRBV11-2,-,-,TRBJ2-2,TGTGCCAGCCTCGACACTACCGGGGAGCTGTTTTTT,CASLDTTGELFF
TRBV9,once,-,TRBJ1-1,TGTGCCAGCAGCGTGGGGGGGCAGGTGAACACTGAAGCTTTCTTT,CASSVGGQVNTEAFF
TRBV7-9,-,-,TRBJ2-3,TGTGCCAGCAGCTGGAGGGCGGGAACAAGCACAGATACGCAGTATTTT,CASSWRAGTSTDTQYF
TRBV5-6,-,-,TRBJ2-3,TGTGCCAGCAGCACCCAGTGGGATACGCAGTATTTT,CASSTQWDTQYF
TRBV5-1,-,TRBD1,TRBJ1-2,TGCGCCAGCAGCCCCAGGACAGGGGATGAGGGGGGCTACACCTTC,CASSPRTGDEGGYTF
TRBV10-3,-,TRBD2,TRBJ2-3,TGTGCCATCAGTGAGTCAGGGACTAGCCCGTTGTCGCAGTATTTT,CAISESGTSPLSQYF
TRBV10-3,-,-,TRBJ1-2,TGTGCCATCAGTGACGGACGGGGAACCTACAGTCCAGCTAACTATGGCTACACCTTC,CAISDGRGTYSPANYGYTF
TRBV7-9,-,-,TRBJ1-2,TGTGCCAGCAGCTTAAACAGGGAAGGCTACACCTTC,CASSLNREGYTF
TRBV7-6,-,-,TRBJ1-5,TGTGCCAGCAGCCCCGGACGGGGGGATAGCAATCAGCCCCAGCATTTT,CASSPGRGDSNQPQHF
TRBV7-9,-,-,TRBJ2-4,TGTGCCAGCAGCCAAACCAGGGTATTTGCCAAAAACATTCAGTACTTC,CASSQTRVFAKNIQYF
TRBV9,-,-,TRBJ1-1,TGTGCCAGCAGCGTAGTGAGGCAGGGAGGGTACACTGAAGCTTTCTTT,CASSVVRQGGYTEAFF